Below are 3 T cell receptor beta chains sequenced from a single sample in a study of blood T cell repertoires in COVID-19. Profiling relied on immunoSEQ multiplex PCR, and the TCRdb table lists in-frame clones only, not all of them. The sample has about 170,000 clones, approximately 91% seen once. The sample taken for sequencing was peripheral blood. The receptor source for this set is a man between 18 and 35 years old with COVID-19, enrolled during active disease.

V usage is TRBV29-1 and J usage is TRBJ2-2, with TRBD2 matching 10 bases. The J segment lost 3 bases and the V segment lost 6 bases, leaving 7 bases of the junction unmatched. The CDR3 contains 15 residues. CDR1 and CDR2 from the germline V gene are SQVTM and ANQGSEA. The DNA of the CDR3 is TGCAGCGTGGGCAGCGGGAGGGCCGACACCGGGGAGCTGTTTTTT. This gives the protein CSVGSGRADTGELFF.

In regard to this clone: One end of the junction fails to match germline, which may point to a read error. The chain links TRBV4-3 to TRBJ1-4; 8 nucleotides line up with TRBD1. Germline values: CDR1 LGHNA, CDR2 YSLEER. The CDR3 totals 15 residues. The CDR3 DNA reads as TGCGCCAGCAGCCAAGATTCCAGGGGGCTAGGAAAACTGCTTTTT. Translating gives CASSQDSRGLGKLLF.

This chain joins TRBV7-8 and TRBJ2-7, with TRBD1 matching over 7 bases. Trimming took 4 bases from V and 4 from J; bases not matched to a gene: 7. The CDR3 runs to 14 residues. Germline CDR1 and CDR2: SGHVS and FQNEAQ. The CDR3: CASSSTGSPYEQYF. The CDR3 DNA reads TGTGCCAGCAGCTCGACAGGGTCCCCTTACGAGCAGTACTTC.